This TCR beta chain was identified in a study of cytotoxic CD8 clonotypes in ibrutinib-treated CLL. Study-level information: By median about 69 months, about 12 had progressed and around 15 stayed remitted; responses had been 2 complete and some 24 partial. Study conclusions and caveats: Under therapy, public clonotypes either contracted or stayed stable, and they were uncommon.

This clone was counted a single time. Its antigen is not identified. The CDR3 has 14 amino acids. Trimming removed 1 base from V and 5 bases from J, with 9 bases in between. Germline V lookup: CDR1 SGHNT, CDR2 YENEEA. Data came from immunoSEQ multiplex PCR; TCRdb stores just in-frame clones and leaves some out. The sample includes fewer than 30,000 clones, about 70% of them seen just once. The sequencing used PBMCs, collected after 24 months of ibrutinib treatment. J is TRBJ2-1 and V is TRBV11-3; perhaps D is TRBD1 or TRBD2 (5 bases each). The sequence was obtained from a human donor with chronic lymphocytic leukemia. CDR3 DNA: TGTGCCAGCAGCTTAGGGGGACGGGACAATGAGCAGTTCTTC. It encodes CASSLGGRDNEQFF. Using reference TRBV11-3 and TRBJ2-1 for the parts outside the CDR3, the full variable domain is EAGVVQSPRYKIIEKKQPVAFWCNPISGHNTLYWYLQNLGQGPELLIRYENEEAVDDSQLPKDRFSAERLKGVDSTLKIQPAELGDSAVYLCASSLGGRDNEQFFGPGTRLTVL.